A selection of T cell receptor beta chains follows, all from one sample in a study of T cell responses to AZD1222 COVID-19 vaccine. Profiled with immunoSEQ multiplex PCR; TCRdb holds only in-frame clones, not every one. Among about 96,000 clones, 89% were seen once, and the ten largest hold 1.5% to 2%. Sequenced material: peripheral blood, taken on day 0 of AZD1222 vaccination. The receptors were gathered from an adult in good health. The CDR3 runs from the conserved cysteine through the conserved F or W. The D gene is left open where the match is weak. Not every row has a clone size; where given, it reads once, few, many or a size class.

clone_size d_call j_call v_call cdr3_aa cdr3_nt
NA NA TRBJ1-4 TRBV10-3 CAISESGDNEKLFF TGTGCCATCAGTGAGTCAGGGGATAATGAAAAACTGTTTTTT
NA NA TRBJ1-5 TRBV30 CAWSVGSTGPTGSAQHF TGTGCCTGGAGTGTGGGGTCCACAGGGCCAACTGGGTCGGCCCAGCATTTT
NA NA TRBJ2-2 TRBV7-9 CASSGIGTGELFF TGTGCCAGCAGCGGTATCGGTACCGGGGAGCTGTTTTTT
NA TRBD1 TRBJ1-1 TRBV28 CASRTQGTEAFF TGTGCCAGCAGAACACAGGGGACTGAAGCTTTCTTT
NA NA TRBJ1-1 TRBV13 CASTSGREAAEAFF TGTGCCAGCACCAGCGGCAGGGAGGCGGCTGAAGCTTTCTTT
NA TRBD2 TRBJ2-3 TRBV4-1 CASSQAPHLAGTDTQYF TGCGCCAGCAGCCAAGCCCCCCACCTAGCGGGCACAGATACGCAGTATTTT
NA TRBD1 TRBJ1-2 TRBV18 CASSPLKGAANGYTF TGTGCCAGCTCCCCATTGAAGGGGGCAGCTAATGGCTACACCTTC
NA NA TRBJ2-1 TRBV3-1/TRBV3-2 CASTNEPGGRSEQFF TGTGCCAGCACCAACGAACCCGGGGGGCGGAGTGAGCAGTTCTTC
NA NA TRBJ1-1 TRBV6-1 CASSEDLGQNTEAFF TGTGCCAGCAGTGAAGATTTAGGACAGAACACTGAAGCTTTCTTT
once NA TRBJ1-3 TRBV30 CAWSVDGNTIYF TGTGCCTGGAGTGTCGACGGAAACACCATATATTTT
NA NA TRBJ1-5 TRBV28 CASSLGKPQHF TGTGCCAGCAGTTTAGGGAAACCCCAGCATTTT
NA NA TRBJ1-1 TRBV9 CASSVGLDTEAFF TGTGCCAGCAGCGTAGGATTGGACACTGAAGCTTTCTTT
NA TRBD1 TRBJ2-3 TRBV5-1 CASSIGQGAYSSTDTQYF TGCGCCAGCAGCATAGGACAGGGGGCATACTCTAGCACAGATACGCAGTATTTT
NA NA TRBJ1-2 TRBV4-1 CASSRERAPNYGYTF TGCGCCAGCAGCCGTGAAAGGGCCCCAAACTATGGCTACACCTTC
NA NA TRBJ1-2 TRBV3-1/TRBV3-2 CASSQGVQSQGGYTF TGTGCCAGCAGCCAAGGAGTACAGTCGCAAGGTGGCTACACCTTC
NA NA TRBJ1-2 TRBV6-5 CASSYSTQRNYGYTF TGTGCCAGCAGTTACTCGACGCAAAGAAACTATGGCTACACCTTC
NA NA TRBJ2-6 TRBV6-6 CASSIWSGANVLTF TGTGCCAGCAGTATATGGTCAGGGGCCAACGTCCTGACTTTC
NA NA TRBJ1-4 TRBV9 CASSPRATNEKLFF TGTGCCAGCAGCCCGAGAGCAACTAATGAAAAACTGTTTTTT
NA NA TRBJ1-1 TRBV3-1/TRBV3-2 CASSQDNQLWNTEAFF TGTGCCAGCAGCCAAGATAATCAGCTCTGGAACACTGAAGCTTTCTTT
NA TRBD1 TRBJ1-6 TRBV9 CASSPRQGHNSPLHF TGTGCCAGCAGCCCGAGACAGGGCCATAATTCACCCCTCCACTTT
NA TRBD2 TRBJ2-7 TRBV28 CASRSTSGGASYEQYF TGTGCCAGCAGATCAACTAGCGGGGGGGCCTCCTACGAGCAGTACTTC
once NA TRBJ2-1 TRBV7-3 CASSPGGVREKFF TGTGCCAGCAGCCCGGGCGGGGTACGGGAGAAGTTCTTC
NA NA TRBJ1-4 TRBV19 CASGVSTNEKLFF TGTGCCAGCGGAGTATCAACTAATGAAAAACTGTTTTTT
NA NA TRBJ2-7 TRBV3-1/TRBV3-2 CASSLHLSSYEQYF TGTGCCAGCAGCCTCCACTTGAGCTCCTACGAGCAGTACTTC
NA NA TRBJ1-3 TRBV5-6 CASSPSDSGNTIYF TGTGCCAGCAGCCCTTCAGACTCTGGAAACACCATATATTTT
once TRBD1 TRBJ1-6 TRBV6-2/TRBV6-3 CASSYQDRGASPLHF TGTGCCAGCAGTTATCAGGACAGGGGAGCTTCACCCCTCCACTTT
few TRBD1 TRBJ1-2 TRBV27 CASSTLTGVYGYTF TGTGCCAGCAGCACCCTAACAGGGGTCTATGGCTACACCTTC
few NA TRBJ1-6 TRBV3-1/TRBV3-2 CASSHSGGSYNSPLHF TGTGCCAGCAGCCATTCCGGGGGCTCCTATAATTCACCCCTCCACTTT
NA TRBD2 TRBJ2-3 TRBV3-1/TRBV3-2 CASSQEGASGGPSSSSTDTQYF TGTGCCAGCAGCCAAGAAGGGGCTAGCGGGGGCCCATCGTCGTCTAGCACAGATACGCAGTATTTT
NA TRBD1 TRBJ1-4 TRBV4-2 CASSLSMNRGGEKLFF TGTGCCAGCAGCCTTTCAATGAACAGGGGTGGCGAAAAACTGTTTTTT
NA NA TRBJ1-2 TRBV5-6 CASSLVDINYTF TGTGCCAGCAGCTTGGTGGACATCAACTACACCTTC
once NA TRBJ2-7 TRBV19 CASSTGRLMGYEQYF TGTGCCAGTAGTACGGGACGGCTGATGGGGTACGAGCAGTACTTC
NA TRBD1 TRBJ1-2 TRBV19 CASRDRGGSNYGYTF TGTGCCAGTAGAGACAGGGGAGGTTCTAACTATGGCTACACCTTC